This TCR beta chain was recovered during a study of blood T cell repertoires in COVID-19. Across the whole study: Both acute and convalescent COVID-19 samples were obtained from the United States, Italy and Spain. PBMCs, B-cell-depleted T cells, or T cells were the source of the cDNA or gDNA that made up the material.

Original analysis: Estimation of nucleated cell counts relied on the amplification of reference gene primers. Method: immunoSEQ multiplex PCR; TCRdb's copy keeps in-frame clones and lacks some. V, J and clone size were drawn from that table, and D and trimming were deduced from the DNA. Of 100,000 to 150,000 clones detected, about 79% appear once; the ten largest clones hold about 40%. The junction had 11 bases not matched to a gene; V was cut back by 2 bases and J by 2 bases. Germline loops: CDR1 LGHNT, CDR2 FRNRAP. CDR3 length: 18 amino acids. This chain links TRBV12-5 with TRBJ2-1; 8 nucleotides align to TRBD1. The receptor comes from a man aged 35-49 years with active or convalescent COVID-19. The specimen was peripheral blood. Here the CDR3 DNA reads TGTGCTAGTGGTTTGCGGATAACCGGGACAGGAGCCTACAATGAGCAGTTCTTC. This sequence encodes CASGLRITGTGAYNEQFF.